This TCR beta chain derives from a study of T-cell memory formation after mild COVID-19. Germline loops: CDR1 MNHEY, CDR2 SVGEGT. The V and J ends lost 4 bases and 5 bases, in that order; junction bases with no gene match: 7. This CDR3 spans 15 amino acids. TCRdb reprocessed the 5' RACE reads with MiXCR, giving one entry per CDR3 protein. Among about 150,000 distinct CDR3 sequences listed, about 14% were seen once. This clonotype was seen only a few times. The J gene is TRBJ2-3, the V gene TRBV6-2 or TRBV6-3; 9 nucleotides line up with TRBD2. The clonotype comes from an adult woman who had mild COVID-19 (a few samples of this study predate the infection). Cell type and time point are not known. The sample comprised PBMCs or a T cell subset sorted from them (not recorded which). Here the CDR3 DNA reads TGTGCCAGCAGTTTTAGCGGGAGTTCGGGAGATACGCAGTATTTT. Protein: CASSFSGSSGDTQYF.